These T cell receptor beta chains were read from a single sample in a study of CD8 T cells in Susac syndrome. TCRdb redid the calling of the immunoSEQ multiplex PCR reads with MiXCR, one entry per CDR3 protein. Among approximately 280,000 distinct CDR3 sequences listed, 80% to 90% were seen once. The sequenced sample consisted of CD8+ T cells from PBMCs. These receptors originate from a human donor with multiple sclerosis. Each CDR3 is given with its conserved first and last residue. A D gene is named only where the DNA matches it firmly. Part of the rows lack a size; the others show once, few, many or a class for expanded clones.

abundance	len	d_gene	v_gene	j_gene	CDR3aa	CDR3nt
few	12	.	TRBV7-9	TRBJ1-5	CASSFGPQPQHF	TGTGCCAGCAGCTTCGGGCCCCAGCCCCAGCATTTT
.	19	TRBD2	TRBV9	TRBJ2-1	CASSVGTNSGKRAGNEQFF	TGTGCCAGCAGCGTAGGGACTAATAGCGGGAAGAGGGCTGGGAATGAGCAGTTCTTC
.	13	.	TRBV28	TRBJ2-1	CASSLVGRYEQFF	TGTGCCAGCAGTTTAGTTGGGAGGTATGAGCAGTTCTTC
.	16	TRBD1	TRBV27	TRBJ2-7	CASSLDGTGEFYEQYF	TGTGCCAGCAGTTTAGACGGGACAGGGGAATTCTACGAGCAGTACTTC
.	17	.	TRBV18	TRBJ2-5	CASSPARVGTTQETQYF	TGTGCCAGCTCACCAGCCCGTGTCGGGACAACTCAAGAGACCCAGTACTTC
.	17	.	TRBV3-1	TRBJ1-2	CASSQGTEHRTHYGYTF	TGTGCCAGCAGCCAAGGAACAGAACACCGAACCCACTATGGCTACACCTTC
once	15	.	TRBV10-3	TRBJ1-1	CAISGVSRPGPEAFF	TGTGCCATCAGTGGAGTTTCGCGACCGGGTCCTGAAGCTTTCTTT
.	16	.	TRBV11-1	TRBJ2-5	CASSHVPGRYQETQYF	TGTGCCAGCAGCCACGTGCCAGGGAGGTACCAAGAGACCCAGTACTTC
.	16	TRBD1	TRBV2	TRBJ2-1	CASSELQGRSYNEQFF	TGTGCCAGCAGCGAATTACAGGGGCGCTCCTACAATGAGCAGTTCTTC
few	14	.	TRBV19	TRBJ2-7	CASSIAGGAGEQYF	TGTGCCAGTAGTATAGCGGGGGGCGCCGGGGAGCAGTACTTC
once	13	.	TRBV10-1	TRBJ1-1	CASRKGRNTEAFF	TGCGCCAGCAGGAAAGGTAGGAACACTGAAGCTTTCTTT
.	15	.	TRBV5-8	TRBJ1-2	CASLESPRKTYGYTF	TGTGCCAGCCTTGAATCTCCACGAAAGACCTATGGCTACACCTTC
.	16	TRBD2	TRBV20-1	TRBJ2-2	CSAPLPGLANTGELFF	TGCAGTGCTCCTCTACCGGGACTAGCTAACACCGGGGAGCTGTTTTTT
.	14	TRBD1	TRBV9	TRBJ1-4	CASSPGGTDEKLFF	TGTGCCAGCAGCCCAGGGGGGACAGATGAAAAACTGTTTTTT
few	16	.	TRBV2	TRBJ1-6	CASSERQSSYNSPLHF	TGTGCCAGCAGTGAAAGGCAGAGCTCCTATAATTCACCCCTCCACTTT
.	17	.	TRBV20-1	TRBJ2-7	CSALDWPEGISSYEQYF	TGCAGTGCCCTGGATTGGCCGGAGGGCATAAGCTCCTACGAGCAGTACTTC
.	15	.	TRBV7-9	TRBJ1-2	CASSTGDRSYYGYTF	TGTGCCAGCAGTACAGGCGACCGATCCTACTATGGCTACACCTTC
.	19	TRBD2	TRBV24-1	TRBJ2-2	CATSGAGTSGFQNTGELFF	TGTGCCACCAGCGGCGCCGGGACTAGCGGGTTTCAGAACACCGGGGAGCTGTTTTTT
.	12	.	TRBV7-9	TRBJ2-7	CASMKDSYEQYF	TGTGCCAGCATGAAGGATTCCTACGAGCAGTACTTC
.	15	.	TRBV7-9	TRBJ2-2	CASRSGTGTTGELFF	TGTGCCAGCAGGTCGGGAACAGGGACTACGGGGGAGCTGTTTTTT
.	15	TRBD2	TRBV27	TRBJ2-1	CASSFASGAYNEQFF	TGTGCCAGCAGTTTTGCTAGCGGGGCTTACAATGAGCAGTTCTTC
.	13	.	TRBV27	TRBJ2-1	CASSSRTYNEQFF	TGTGCCAGCAGTTCACGGACTTACAATGAGCAGTTCTTC